The 12 T cell receptor beta chains below all came from one sample that was sequenced in a study of cytomegalovirus exposure and HLA in healthy donors. The study ran its PCR with 60 Vbeta and 13 Jbeta primers. Method: immunoSEQ multiplex PCR; TCRdb's copy keeps in-frame clones and lacks some. The sample yields approximately 150,000 clones, under 90% seen once. Sequenced material: PBMCs. These receptors all stem from a man aged 18 to 29 in good health and CMV-seronegative.

V is TRBV7-2 and J is TRBJ2-1, with 9 bases identical to TRBD2. The CDR3 has 16 residues. The V segment lost 5 bases and the J segment 4 bases; nucleotides outside the gene matches: 9. Germline assignment: CDR1 SGHTA and CDR2 FQGNSA. CDR3 nucleotides: TGTGCCAGCAGCACGACTAGCGGAAGACAGTACAATGAGCAGTTCTTC. Encoded protein: CASSTTSGRQYNEQFF.

The chain couples TRBV15 to TRBJ1-1; D not resolved. Trimming pared 1 base from V and 11 bases from J, leaving 17 bases between. CDR3 length: 14 residues. CDR1 is LNHNV, CDR2 YYDKDF, per germline (reference sequence). CDR3 DNA: TGTGCCACCAGCAGAGGTGGCTTCGCTGAGGAGGCTTTCTTT. Its protein product is CATSRGGFAEEAFF. The full variable domain, with the rest looked up from reference TRBV15 and TRBJ1-1, is DAMVIQNPRYQVTQFGKPVTLSCSQTLNHNVMYWYQQKSSQAPKLLFHYYDKDFNNEADTPDNFQSRRPNTSFCFLDIRSPGLGDTAMYLCATSRGGFAEEAFFGQGTRLTVV.

The chain carries TRBV19 and TRBJ1-5; 7 nucleotides line up with TRBD1. CDR1 and CDR2 (germline): LNHDA, SQIVND (reference sequence). Unmatched junction bases numbered 5, after V lost 4 bases and J lost 2 bases. The CDR3 contains 15 residues. The CDR3 sequence is CASSTTGSGNQPQHF. The CDR3 coding sequence is TGTGCCAGTAGTACGACAGGGTCGGGCAATCAGCCCCAGCATTTT.

This clone was counted only a few times. The chain links TRBV6-1 to TRBJ2-7; weak D call: TRBD1 (6 bases). There are 14 residues in the CDR3. Germline CDR1 MNHNS, CDR2 SASEGT. V was clipped by 6 bases and J by 5 bases, with 17 bases between them. The CDR3 loop reads CASSAITGSHEQYF. The CDR3 DNA is TGTGCCAGCAGCGCAATAACAGGGTCCCACGAGCAGTACTTC.

The chain combines TRBV7-9 with TRBJ2-4, with D maybe TRBD1 (6 bases). V was clipped by 5 bases and J by 2 bases, with 16 bases between them. In germline, CDR1 is SEHNR, CDR2 FQNEAQ (reference sequence). There are 16 residues in the CDR3. The CDR3 nucleotides are TGTGCCAGCAGCCCTACAGGGTTTGAGACCAAAAACATTCAGTACTTC. Translating it yields CASSPTGFETKNIQYF.

This rearrangement joins TRBV6-1 to TRBJ2-3; D call uncertain. V was cut by 2 bases and J by 6 bases, with 15 bases left in between. This CDR3 comprises 15 residues. CDR1 and CDR2 (germline): MNHNS, SASEGT. DNA for the CDR3: TGTGCCAGCAGTGAAAGTGGCGGTAGGCCCGATACGCAGTATTTT. Residues: CASSESGGRPDTQYF.

The chain recombines TRBV29-1 with TRBJ2-7; the D is unclear. Germline V gives CDR1 SQVTM, CDR2 ANQGSEA. The CDR3 extends over 13 amino acids. Trimming took 3 bases from V and 5 from J, leaving 14 bases between them. The CDR3 protein is CSVDTSLADEQYF. Here the CDR3 DNA reads TGCAGCGTTGACACCAGTCTTGCGGACGAGCAGTACTTC.

The V call is TRBV28, the J call TRBJ2-7; no clear D gene. The V end was cut by 5 bases, the J end by 2 bases, with 4 bases between. In germline, CDR1 is MDHEN, CDR2 SYDVKM. The CDR3 is 11 amino acids. DNA for the CDR3: TGTGCCAGCAGTCAGGCCTACGAGCAGTACTTC. Translation: CASSQAYEQYF.

V usage is TRBV7-8 and J usage is TRBJ1-5; D remains unclear. Trimming stripped 5 bases from V and 2 bases from J, with 13 bases between. CDR1 and CDR2 (germline): SGHVS, FQNEAQ. This CDR3 has 15 residues. In nucleotides, the CDR3 is TGTGCCAGCAGCCCGCAAAGAGCGGGCAATCAGCCCCAGCATTTT. Protein product: CASSPQRAGNQPQHF.

The V and J genes are TRBV4-1 and TRBJ2-5, with a weak D call TRBD1 (6 bases). TRBJ2-7 matches the DNA end more closely, so the J call is doubtful. The CDR3 extends over 15 amino acids. Germline V CDR1 and CDR2: MGHRA, YSYEKL. DNA for the CDR3: TGCGCCAGCAGCCAAGATAGGTGGGACAACTACGAGCAGTACTTC. It encodes CASSQDRWDNYEQYF.

The chain joins TRBV12-5 to TRBJ2-2, with 8 bases identical to TRBD2. CDR3 length: 17 amino acids. Per the germline V gene, CDR1 is LGHNT and CDR2 is FRNRAP. Unmatched junction bases numbered 10, after V lost 4 bases and J lost 3 bases. Written as DNA, the CDR3 is TGTGCTAGTGGTTGGGCCCCTGGGCGGGAGGACACCGGGGAGCTGTTTTTT. It codes for CASGWAPGREDTGELFF.

The CDR3 DNA reads TGTGCCAGCAGCGTACAGGAGGATCAGCCCCAGCATTTT. Protein product: CASSVQEDQPQHF. The V gene is TRBV9, the J gene TRBJ1-5; D gene uncertain. Looked up from germline, CDR1 is SGDLS and CDR2 is YYNGEE. The CDR3 is made up of 13 amino acids. The V gene lost 1 base and the J gene lost 5 bases, with 7 bases spanning the gap. Combining the CDR3 with reference TRBV9 and TRBJ1-5 gives the whole variable domain DSGVTQTPKHLITATGQRVTLRCSPRSGDLSVYWYQQSLDQGLQFLIQYYNGEERAKGNILERFSAQQFPDLHSELNLSSLELGDSALYFCASSVQEDQPQHFGDGTRLSIL.